Presented here are 25 T cell receptor beta chains from one specimen sequenced in a study of CD8+CD57+ T cells in acquired aplastic anemia. Both TCR beta VDJ combination and CDR3 sequence profiling were carried out. Genomic DNA was the template for this profiling. TCRdb itself ran the reads through MiXCR, one entry per CDR3 protein. The table has tens of thousands of distinct CDR3 sequences, almost 55% seen once. Sequenced sample: sorted CD4+, CD8+, or CD8+CD57+ T cells (not recorded which) from PBMCs. These receptors all come from a human donor in good health, serving as a control.

This clonotype showed up just once. V usage is TRBV29-1 and J usage is TRBJ2-2, with TRBD1 matching 10 bases. Losses at the gene ends were 4 bases for V and 3 bases for J; bases not matched to a gene: 2. Germline CDR1 and CDR2: SQVTM and ANQGSEA. This CDR3 spans 14 amino acids. The CDR3 DNA is TGCAGCGTTGGAGGGACAGGGGACACCGGGGAGCTGTTTTTT. It yields the protein CSVGGTGDTGELFF.

Ten or more counts support this clonotype. This rearrangement joins TRBV7-9 to TRBJ1-1; the D gene is possibly TRBD1 (5 bases). The V gene's germline CDR1 is SEHNR and CDR2 FQNEAQ (reference sequence). The CDR3 sequence is 12 residues long. Between the trimmed V and J ends, which lost 0 bases and 10 bases, there was a span of 9 bases. The CDR3 DNA follows: TGTGCCAGCAGCTTAGCTGCCGGGGGAGCTTTCTTT. Translated: CASSLAAGGAFF.

This chain connects TRBV9 to TRBJ1-6, with TRBD1 identical over 10 bases. V shed 1 base, J shed 8 bases, and the junction held 3 bases outside the gene matches. This CDR3 contains 15 residues. Looked up from germline, CDR1 is SGDLS and CDR2 is YYNGEE. CDR3 residues: CASSVQTGGDSPLHF. The CDR3 DNA sequence: TGTGCCAGCAGCGTACAGACAGGGGGCGATTCACCCCTCCACTTT. The full variable domain, in which reference TRBV9 and TRBJ1-6 provide the parts outside the CDR3, is DSGVTQTPKHLITATGQRVTLRCSPRSGDLSVYWYQQSLDQGLQFLIQYYNGEERAKGNILERFSAQQFPDLHSELNLSSLELGDSALYFCASSVQTGGDSPLHFGNGTRLTVT.

To note about this clonotype: One base away lies a much larger clone, so this may be a sequencing read error. The genes are TRBV3-1 and TRBJ2-5; 9 bases map to TRBD2. Germline V CDR1 and CDR2: LGHDT, YNNKEL (reference sequence). Trimming took 0 bases from V and 9 from J; bases not matched to a gene: 14. The CDR3 is 17 residues long. The CDR3 sequence is CASSQETRGRAWEAQYF. The CDR3 region has the DNA TGTGCCAGCAGCCAAGAGACTCGCGGGAGGGCCTGGGAGGCCCAGTACTTC.

J is TRBJ1-2 and V is TRBV20-1; D not certain. The CDR3 is 15 amino acids. Trimming took off 3 bases at V and 5 bases at J, with 19 bases between the two ends. The germline V gene has CDR1 DFQATT and CDR2 SNEGSKA (reference sequence). The CDR3 bases are TGCAGTGCTAGGGCGGTTGAGACCGCGGTATATGGCTACACCTTC. The encoded protein is CSARAVETAVYGYTF.

J is TRBJ1-4 and V is TRBV24-1; TRBD1 matches 8 bases. J was trimmed by 11 bases and V by 4 bases; bases with no gene match: 11. This CDR3 has 15 amino acids. From germline, CDR1 is KGHDR and CDR2 SFDVKD. The CDR3 bases are TGTGCCACCAGTGAACCCCGGGACAGGAGGCTGAAACTGTTTTTT. This translates into CATSEPRDRRLKLFF.

This clonotype was recorded only once. The rearrangement joins TRBV10-3 to TRBJ1-1; tentatively, D is TRBD1 (5 bases). The CDR3 sequence is 14 residues long. The V gene lost 0 bases and the J gene lost 10 bases, with 15 bases spanning the gap. CDR1 and CDR2 from the germline V gene are ENHRY and SYGVKD. In nucleotides, the CDR3 is TGTGCCATCAGTGAGTCTGACCAGGGAATTGGAGCTTTCTTT. It specifies CAISESDQGIGAFF.

The chain uses TRBV29-1 and TRBJ1-1, with D possibly matching TRBD1 (5 bases). CDR3 length equals 14 residues. V was pared by 5 bases and J by 1 base, with 14 bases between. Germline lookup yields CDR1 SQVTM and CDR2 ANQGSEA. This CDR3 is CSVPRRGENTEAFF. The CDR3 region has the DNA TGCAGCGTTCCCCGGAGGGGAGAGAACACTGAAGCTTTCTTT.

This clonotype was picked up many times. V and J are TRBV27 and TRBJ2-5; possibly TRBD2 for D (5 bases). CDR1 is MNHEY and CDR2 is SMNVEV in the germline V gene (reference sequence). The CDR3 has 14 residues. V lost 6 bases, J lost 3 bases, and 14 bases lay in between. CDR3 residues: CASRTHVGEETQYF. CDR3 sequence (DNA): TGTGCCAGCAGGACACATGTGGGAGAAGAGACCCAGTACTTC.

This clonotype was found many times. The V and J genes are TRBV27 and TRBJ1-3; D is unclear. With 8 bases removed from V and 1 base from J, the gap between germline ends came to 9 bases. Germline V gene lookup returns CDR1 MNHEY and CDR2 SMNVEV (reference sequence). The CDR3 totals 13 residues. CDR3 sequence reads: CASSSRSGNTIYF. In DNA, the CDR3 is TGTGCCAGCTCCTCTAGATCTGGAAACACCATATATTTT.

This clonotype was observed at least ten times. This chain links TRBV7-9 with TRBJ2-7, with D unresolved. The germline CDR1 and CDR2 sequences are SEHNR and FQNEAQ (reference sequence). This CDR3 region has 15 residues. Trimming cost V 1 base and J 2 bases, with 12 bases left between them. This chain's CDR3 is CASSLGIGSTYEQYF. For the CDR3, the DNA is TGTGCCAGCAGCTTAGGCATTGGTTCGACCTACGAGCAGTACTTC. The whole variable domain, filled in from reference TRBV7-9 and TRBJ2-7, reads DTGVSQNPRHKITKRGQNVTFRCDPISEHNRLYWYRQTLGQGPEFLTYFQNEAQLEKSRLLSDRFSAERPKGSFSTLEIQRTEQGDSAMYLCASSLGIGSTYEQYFGPGTRLTVT.

Regarding this clonotype: No conserved phenylalanine or tryptophan ends this CDR3, so it is likely a read error. This chain links TRBV10-3 with TRBJ2-7; 10 bases match TRBD2. With 7 bases clipped from V and 5 bases from J, the junction kept 14 bases outside the gene matches. CDR1 is ENHRY, CDR2 SYGVKD, per germline. CDR3 length equals 16 residues. The CDR3 DNA reads as TGTGCCATCACCCAGGGACCAGCGGGAGGGCTCGACGAGCAGTACCTC. Its protein is CAITQGPAGGLDEQYL.

This clonotype was seen many times. V and J are TRBV27 and TRBJ2-7; TRBD2 matches at 9 bases. Germline V gene lookup returns CDR1 MNHEY and CDR2 SMNVEV (reference sequence). Germline trimming cut 3 bases from V and 3 bases from J; bases unmatched to any gene: 12. The CDR3 has 17 residues. This CDR3 reads CASSLRGGGPTSYEQYF. The CDR3 DNA follows: TGTGCCAGCAGTTTGCGCGGGGGGGGCCCCACTAGCTACGAGCAGTACTTC.

V gene TRBV10-2 combines with J gene TRBJ2-1; tentatively, D is TRBD1 (6 bases). The germline CDR1 and CDR2 sequences are WSHSY and SAAADI. The CDR3 is made up of 13 amino acids. The V end lost 3 bases, the J end lost 3 bases, and 6 bases lay between the germline ends. In DNA form, the CDR3 reads TGCGCCAGCAGTGAACAGGGCTACAATGAGCAGTTCTTC. This sequence encodes CASSEQGYNEQFF.

This clonotype appeared many times. J is TRBJ2-7 and V is TRBV7-9, with a weak D call TRBD1 (5 bases). Trimming stripped 1 base from V and 2 bases from J, with 18 bases between. Germline CDR1 and CDR2: SEHNR and FQNEAQ (reference sequence). The CDR3 is 17 amino acids. The CDR3 DNA is TGTGCCAGCAGCTTAGGTCTAGGGGCCCCCAACGCCTACGAGCAGTACTTC. It codes for CASSLGLGAPNAYEQYF.

This clonotype was seen only once. The J gene is TRBJ2-2, the V gene TRBV19, with a tentative D call TRBD1 (6 bases). CDR1 is LNHDA, CDR2 SQIVND, per germline (reference sequence). With 2 bases removed from V and 4 bases from J, the gap between germline ends came to 8 bases. This CDR3 is 14 amino acids long. CDR3 sequence: CASSIRTATGELFF. The CDR3 nucleotides are TGTGCCAGTAGTATAAGGACAGCCACCGGGGAGCTGTTTTTT.

V is TRBV12-3 or TRBV12-4 and J is TRBJ1-2; no clear D gene. The CDR3 sequence is 12 residues long. Trimming removed 2 bases at V and 7 bases at J, with 8 bases between. The CDR3 region has the DNA TGTGCCAGCAGTTTATCCACGGGTGGCTACACCTTC. Encoded protein: CASSLSTGGYTF.

The gene calls are TRBV2 and TRBJ2-7; possible D gene TRBD1, 6 bases. The CDR3 consists of 14 residues. With 6 bases removed from V and 0 bases from J, the gap between germline ends came to 12 bases. The germline CDR1 and CDR2 sequences are SNHLY and FYNNEI. DNA of the CDR3: TGTGCCAGCAGGGAGGACAGCTACTCCTACGAGCAGTACTTC. Translation: CASREDSYSYEQYF.

The J gene is TRBJ1-6, the V gene TRBV19, with TRBD1 identical over 11 bases. CDR1 is LNHDA and CDR2 is SQIVND in the germline V gene (reference sequence). The CDR3 is 15 residues long. Losses at the gene ends were 8 bases for V and 9 bases for J; bases not matched to a gene: 9. CDR3 nucleotides: TGTGCCAGTCAAGCGGCCGGGACAGGGGGTTCACCCCTCCACTTT. This encodes CASQAAGTGGSPLHF. Full variable domain (missing parts from reference TRBV19 and TRBJ1-6): DGGITQSPKYLFRKEGQNVTLSCEQNLNHDAMYWYRQDPGQGLRLIYYSQIVNDFQKGDIAEGYSVSREKKESFPLTVTSAQKNPTAFYLCASQAAGTGGSPLHFGNGTRLTVT.

This clonotype was counted many times. This rearrangement joins TRBV7-8 to TRBJ1-5, with D possibly matching TRBD1 (5 bases). V lost 8 bases, J lost 0 bases, and 17 bases lay in between. CDR3 length equals 16 residues. Germline lookup yields CDR1 SGHVS and CDR2 FQNEAQ. The DNA for the CDR3 is TGTGCCAGCCAAGGGGCGGGGGACGGTAGCAATCAGCCCCAGCATTTT. It specifies CASQGAGDGSNQPQHF. The full variable domain, completed using reference TRBV7-8 and TRBJ1-5, is GAGVSQSPRYKVAKRGQDVALRCDPISGHVSLFWYQQALGQGPEFLTYFQNEAQLDKSGLPSDRFFAERPEGSVSTLKIQRTQQEDSAVYLCASQGAGDGSNQPQHFGDGTRLSIL.

This clonotype was observed many times. At one end, the junction sequence differs from germline, possibly due to a read error. In DNA form, the CDR3 reads TGTGCCAGTGGGGACAGAACAACCTTTCCTCCCTTC. Protein product: CASGDRTTFPPF. The genes are TRBV7-7 and TRBJ2-1; TRBD1 agrees at 7 bases. This CDR3 has 12 amino acids. Germline lookup yields CDR1 SSHAT and CDR2 FNYEAQ (reference sequence).

This clonotype appeared many times. The genes are TRBV6-5 and TRBJ2-7; D ambiguous. Trimming cost V 2 bases and J 3 bases, with 8 bases left between them. This CDR3 has 13 amino acids. Germline loops: CDR1 MNHEY, CDR2 SVGAGI. The DNA of the CDR3 is TGTGCCAGCAGTTACGTCGTCGGCTACGAGCAGTACTTC. Its translation is CASSYVVGYEQYF.

The rearrangement joins TRBV7-8 to TRBJ2-4; the match to TRBD1 covers 11 bases. Germline CDR1 SGHVS, CDR2 FQNEAQ. The CDR3 is 16 amino acids. V dropped 6 bases and J dropped 8; count of bases not matched to a gene: 12. The CDR3 loop reads CASSDWTGGVSDIQYF. CDR3 coding DNA: TGTGCCAGCAGTGATTGGACAGGGGGCGTCTCGGACATTCAGTACTTC.

The chain couples TRBV5-1 to TRBJ2-7; 8 bases agree with TRBD1. The CDR3 extends over 14 amino acids. Trimming removed 4 bases from V and 5 bases from J; junction bases left unmatched: 8. The V gene's germline CDR1 is SGHRS and CDR2 YFSETQ. The CDR3 loop reads CASSLGQGTNEQYF. DNA of the CDR3: TGCGCCAGCAGCCTTGGACAGGGTACTAACGAGCAGTACTTC.

This rearrangement joins TRBV24-1 to TRBJ2-1; 10 bases are shared with TRBD2. This CDR3 has 14 amino acids. Germline V gives CDR1 KGHDR, CDR2 SFDVKD. J gave up 3 bases and V 8 bases, and 3 bases lay outside the gene matches. CDR3 sequence reads: CATKAGGGYNEQFF. In DNA form, the CDR3 reads TGTGCCACCAAAGCGGGAGGGGGCTACAATGAGCAGTTCTTC.